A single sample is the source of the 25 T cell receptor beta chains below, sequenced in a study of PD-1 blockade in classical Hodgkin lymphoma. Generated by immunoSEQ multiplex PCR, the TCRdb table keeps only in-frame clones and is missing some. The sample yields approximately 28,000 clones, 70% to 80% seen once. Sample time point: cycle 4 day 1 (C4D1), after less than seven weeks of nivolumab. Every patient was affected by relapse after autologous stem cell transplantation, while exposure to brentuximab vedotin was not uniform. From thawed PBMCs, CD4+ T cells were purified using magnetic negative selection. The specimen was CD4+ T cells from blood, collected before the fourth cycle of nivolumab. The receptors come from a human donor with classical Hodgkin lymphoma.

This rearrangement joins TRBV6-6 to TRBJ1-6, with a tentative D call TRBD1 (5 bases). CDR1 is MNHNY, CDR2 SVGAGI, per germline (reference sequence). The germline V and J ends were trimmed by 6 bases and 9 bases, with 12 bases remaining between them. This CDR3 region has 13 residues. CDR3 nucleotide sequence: TGTGCCAGCAGCCGCTGGAGGGGTTCACCCCTCCACTTT. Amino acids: CASSRWRGSPLHF.

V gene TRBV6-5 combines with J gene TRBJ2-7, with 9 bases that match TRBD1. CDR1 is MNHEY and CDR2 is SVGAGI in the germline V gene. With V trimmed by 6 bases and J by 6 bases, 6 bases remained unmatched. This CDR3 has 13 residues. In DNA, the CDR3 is TGTGCCAGCAGGCCTTCGGGACAGGGCGAGCAGTACTTC. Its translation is CASRPSGQGEQYF.

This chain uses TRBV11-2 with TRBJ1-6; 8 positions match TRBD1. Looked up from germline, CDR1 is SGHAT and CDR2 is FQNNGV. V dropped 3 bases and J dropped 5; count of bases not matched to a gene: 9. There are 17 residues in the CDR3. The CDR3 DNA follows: TGTGCCAGCAGCTTTACGAGGACAGGGAGACATAATTCACCCCTCCACTTT. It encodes CASSFTRTGRHNSPLHF. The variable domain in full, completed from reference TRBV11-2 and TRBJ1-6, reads EAGVAQSPRYKIIEKRQSVAFWCNPISGHATLYWYQQILGQGPKLLIQFQNNGVVDDSQLPKDRFSAERLKGVDSTLKIQPAKLEDSAVYLCASSFTRTGRHNSPLHFGNGTRLTVT.

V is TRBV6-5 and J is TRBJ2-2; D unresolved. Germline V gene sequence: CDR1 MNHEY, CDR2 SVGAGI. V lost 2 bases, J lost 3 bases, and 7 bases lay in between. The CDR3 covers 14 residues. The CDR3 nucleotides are TGTGCCAGCAGTTACCGGGCCTACACCGGGGAGCTGTTTTTT. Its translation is CASSYRAYTGELFF.

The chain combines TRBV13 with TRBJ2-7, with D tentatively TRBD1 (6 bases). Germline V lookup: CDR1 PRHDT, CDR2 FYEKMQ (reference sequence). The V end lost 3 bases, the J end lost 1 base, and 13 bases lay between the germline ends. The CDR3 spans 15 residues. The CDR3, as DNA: TGTGCCAGCAGCTTCCTAACCGACAGGTCCTACGAGCAGTACTTC. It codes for CASSFLTDRSYEQYF.

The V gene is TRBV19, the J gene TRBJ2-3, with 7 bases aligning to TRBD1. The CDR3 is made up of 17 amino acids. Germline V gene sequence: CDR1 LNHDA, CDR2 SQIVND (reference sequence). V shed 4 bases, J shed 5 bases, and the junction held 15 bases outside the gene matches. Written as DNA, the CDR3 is TGTGCCAGTAGTAACCTTGGGACAGATTTTTTAAAAGATACGCAGTATTTT. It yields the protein CASSNLGTDFLKDTQYF.

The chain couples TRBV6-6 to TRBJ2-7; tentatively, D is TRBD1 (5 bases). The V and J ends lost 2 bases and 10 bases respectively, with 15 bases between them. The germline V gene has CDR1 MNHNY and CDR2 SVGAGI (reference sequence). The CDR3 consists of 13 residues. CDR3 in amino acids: CASSYTDSRTQYF. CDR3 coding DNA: TGTGCCAGCAGTTACACAGACAGCCGAACTCAGTACTTC.

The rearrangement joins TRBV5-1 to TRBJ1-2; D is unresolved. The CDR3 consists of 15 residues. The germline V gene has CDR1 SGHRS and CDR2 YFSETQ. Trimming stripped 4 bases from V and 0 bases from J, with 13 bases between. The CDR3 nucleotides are TGCGCCAGCAGCCTAACGAGGGAAGCTAACTATGGCTACACCTTC. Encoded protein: CASSLTREANYGYTF.

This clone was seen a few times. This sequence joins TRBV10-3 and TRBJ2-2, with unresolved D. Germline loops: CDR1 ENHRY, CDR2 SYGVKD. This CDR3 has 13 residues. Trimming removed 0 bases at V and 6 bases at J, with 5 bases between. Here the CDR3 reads CAISESRPGELFF. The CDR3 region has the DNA TGTGCCATCAGTGAGTCGAGACCCGGGGAGCTGTTTTTT.

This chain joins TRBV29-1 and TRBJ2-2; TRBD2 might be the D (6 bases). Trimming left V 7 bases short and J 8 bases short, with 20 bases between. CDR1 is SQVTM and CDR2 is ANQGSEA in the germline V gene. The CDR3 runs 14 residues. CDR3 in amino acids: CSAPGPPGTGELFF. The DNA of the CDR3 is TGCAGCGCCCCGGGTCCCCCAGGGACTGGGGAGCTGTTTTTT.

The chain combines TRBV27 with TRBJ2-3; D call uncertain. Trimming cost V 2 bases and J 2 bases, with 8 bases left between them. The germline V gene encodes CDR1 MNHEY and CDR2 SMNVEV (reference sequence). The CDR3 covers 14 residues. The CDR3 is CASSLSRATDTQYF. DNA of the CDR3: TGTGCCAGCAGTTTAAGTAGAGCCACAGATACGCAGTATTTT.

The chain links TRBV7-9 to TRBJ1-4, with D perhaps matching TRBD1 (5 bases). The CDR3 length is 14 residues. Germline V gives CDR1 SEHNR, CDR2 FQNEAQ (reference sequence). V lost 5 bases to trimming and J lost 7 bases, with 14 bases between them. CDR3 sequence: CASSKTGGGEKLFF. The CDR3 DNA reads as TGTGCCAGCAGCAAAACGGGGGGTGGTGAAAAACTGTTTTTT.

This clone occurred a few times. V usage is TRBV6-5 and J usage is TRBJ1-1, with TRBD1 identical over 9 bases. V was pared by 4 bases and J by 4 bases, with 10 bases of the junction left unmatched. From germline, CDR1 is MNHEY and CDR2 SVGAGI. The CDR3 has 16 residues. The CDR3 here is CASSSLGQGKGTEAFF. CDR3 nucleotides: TGTGCCAGCAGTTCCTTGGGACAGGGCAAAGGCACTGAAGCTTTCTTT.

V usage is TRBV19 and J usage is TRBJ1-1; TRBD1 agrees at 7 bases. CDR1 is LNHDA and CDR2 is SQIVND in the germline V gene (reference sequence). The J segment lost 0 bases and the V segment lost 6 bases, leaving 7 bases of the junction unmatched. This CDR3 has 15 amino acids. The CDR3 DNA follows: TGTGCCAGTAGCAAGACAGGGTCCCTGAACACTGAAGCTTTCTTT. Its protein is CASSKTGSLNTEAFF. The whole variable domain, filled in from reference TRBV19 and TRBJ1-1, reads DGGITQSPKYLFRKEGQNVTLSCEQNLNHDAMYWYRQDPGQGLRLIYYSQIVNDFQKGDIAEGYSVSREKKESFPLTVTSAQKNPTAFYLCASSKTGSLNTEAFFGQGTRLTVV.

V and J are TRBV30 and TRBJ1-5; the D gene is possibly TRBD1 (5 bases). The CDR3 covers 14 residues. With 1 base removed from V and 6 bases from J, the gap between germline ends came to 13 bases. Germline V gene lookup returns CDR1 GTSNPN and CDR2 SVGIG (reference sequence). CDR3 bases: TGTGCCTGGAGTGGGGGGACTACGGGTCAGCCCCAGCATTTT. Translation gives CAWSGGTTGQPQHF.

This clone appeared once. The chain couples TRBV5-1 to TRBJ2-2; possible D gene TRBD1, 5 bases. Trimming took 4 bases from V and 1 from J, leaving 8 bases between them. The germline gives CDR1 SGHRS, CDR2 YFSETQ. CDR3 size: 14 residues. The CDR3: CASSLTENTGELFF. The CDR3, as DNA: TGCGCCAGCAGCCTGACAGAGAACACCGGGGAGCTGTTTTTT.

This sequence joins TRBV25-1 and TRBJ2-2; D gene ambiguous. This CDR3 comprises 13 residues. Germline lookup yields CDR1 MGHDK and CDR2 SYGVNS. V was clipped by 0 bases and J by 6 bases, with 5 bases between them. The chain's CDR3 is CASSEYEPGELFF. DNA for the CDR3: TGTGCCAGCAGTGAATATGAGCCCGGGGAGCTGTTTTTT.

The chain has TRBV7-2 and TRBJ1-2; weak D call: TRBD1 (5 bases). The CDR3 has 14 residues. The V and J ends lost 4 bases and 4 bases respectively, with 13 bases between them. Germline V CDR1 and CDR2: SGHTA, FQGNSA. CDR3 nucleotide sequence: TGTGCCAGCAGCTCGAATAGGGGTGCCTATGGCTACACCTTC. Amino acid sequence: CASSSNRGAYGYTF.

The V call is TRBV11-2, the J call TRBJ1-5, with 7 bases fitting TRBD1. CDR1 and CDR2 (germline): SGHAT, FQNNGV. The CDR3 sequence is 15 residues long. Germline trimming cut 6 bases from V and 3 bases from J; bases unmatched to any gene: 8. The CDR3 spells CASRKDRNPNQPQHF. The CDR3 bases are TGTGCCAGCAGAAAGGACAGGAACCCCAATCAGCCCCAGCATTTT.

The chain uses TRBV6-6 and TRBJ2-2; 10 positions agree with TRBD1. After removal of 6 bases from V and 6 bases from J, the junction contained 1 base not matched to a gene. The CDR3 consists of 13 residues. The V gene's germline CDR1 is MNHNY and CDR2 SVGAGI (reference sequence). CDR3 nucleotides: TGTGCCAGCAGGGGGACAGGGGCCGGGGAGCTGTTTTTT. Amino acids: CASRGTGAGELFF.

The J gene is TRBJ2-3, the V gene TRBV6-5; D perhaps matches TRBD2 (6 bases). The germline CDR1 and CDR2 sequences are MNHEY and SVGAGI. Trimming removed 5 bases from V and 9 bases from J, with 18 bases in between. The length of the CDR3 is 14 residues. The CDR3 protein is CASSREVGTQTQYF. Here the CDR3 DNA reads TGTGCCAGCAGTCGCGAGGTCGGGACTCAAACGCAGTATTTT.

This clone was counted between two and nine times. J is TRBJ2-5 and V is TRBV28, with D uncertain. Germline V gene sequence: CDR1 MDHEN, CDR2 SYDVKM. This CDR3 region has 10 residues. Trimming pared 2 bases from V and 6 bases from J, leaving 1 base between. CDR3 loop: CASSLKTQYF. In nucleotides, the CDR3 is TGTGCCAGCAGTTTAAAGACCCAGTACTTC. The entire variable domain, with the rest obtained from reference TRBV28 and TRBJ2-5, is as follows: DVKVTQSSRYLVKRTGEKVFLECVQDMDHENMFWYRQDPGLGLRLIYFSYDVKMKEKGDIPEGYSVSREKKERFSLILESASTNQTSMYLCASSLKTQYFGPGTRLLVL.

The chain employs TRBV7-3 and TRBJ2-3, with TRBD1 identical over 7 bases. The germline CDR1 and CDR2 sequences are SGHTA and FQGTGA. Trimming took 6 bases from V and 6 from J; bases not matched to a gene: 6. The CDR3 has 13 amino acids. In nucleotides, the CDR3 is TGTGCCAGCAGTCGTGGACAGGCCGATACGCAGTATTTT. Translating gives CASSRGQADTQYF.

CDR3 nucleotide sequence: TGTGCCAGCAGTTTAGGGGAGGGGCTCTACGAGCAGTACTTC. Its translation is CASSLGEGLYEQYF. This chain uses TRBV28 with TRBJ2-7, with 7 bases lining up with TRBD2. The CDR3 runs 14 residues. Unmatched junction bases numbered 4, after V lost 2 bases and J lost 3 bases. The germline V gene has CDR1 MDHEN and CDR2 SYDVKM.

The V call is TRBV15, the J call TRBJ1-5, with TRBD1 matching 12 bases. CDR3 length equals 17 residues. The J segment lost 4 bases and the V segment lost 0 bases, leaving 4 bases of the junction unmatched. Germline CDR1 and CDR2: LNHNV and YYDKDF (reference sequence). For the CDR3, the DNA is TGTGCCACCAGCAGAGATCCGGGACAGGGGGCGAATCAGCCCCAGCATTTT. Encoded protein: CATSRDPGQGANQPQHF. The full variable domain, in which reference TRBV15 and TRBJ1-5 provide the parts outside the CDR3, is DAMVIQNPRYQVTQFGKPVTLSCSQTLNHNVMYWYQQKSSQAPKLLFHYYDKDFNNEADTPDNFQSRRPNTSFCFLDIRSPGLGDTAMYLCATSRDPGQGANQPQHFGDGTRLSIL.